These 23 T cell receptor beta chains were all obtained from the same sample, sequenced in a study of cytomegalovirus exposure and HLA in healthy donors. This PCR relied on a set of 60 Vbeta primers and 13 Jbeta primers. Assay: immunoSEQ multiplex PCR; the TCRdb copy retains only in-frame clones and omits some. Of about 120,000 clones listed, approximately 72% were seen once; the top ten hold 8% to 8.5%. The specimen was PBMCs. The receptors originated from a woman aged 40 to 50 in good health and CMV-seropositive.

The DNA for the CDR3 is TGTGCCAGCGCATCCGGGGTGGCCCCTGCTGAAGCTTTCTTT. It is translated as CASASGVAPAEAFF. V and J are TRBV7-9 and TRBJ1-1; D is unresolved. Trimming cost V 8 bases and J 6 bases, with 19 bases left between them. This CDR3 region has 14 residues. From germline, CDR1 is SEHNR and CDR2 FQNEAQ (reference sequence).

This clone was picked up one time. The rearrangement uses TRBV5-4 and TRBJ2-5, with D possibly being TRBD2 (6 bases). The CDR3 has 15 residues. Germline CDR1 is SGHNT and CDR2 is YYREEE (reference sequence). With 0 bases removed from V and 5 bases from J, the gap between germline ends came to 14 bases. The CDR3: CASSLVVGGGETQYF. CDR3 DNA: TGTGCCAGCAGCTTGGTTGTGGGGGGTGGCGAGACCCAGTACTTC.

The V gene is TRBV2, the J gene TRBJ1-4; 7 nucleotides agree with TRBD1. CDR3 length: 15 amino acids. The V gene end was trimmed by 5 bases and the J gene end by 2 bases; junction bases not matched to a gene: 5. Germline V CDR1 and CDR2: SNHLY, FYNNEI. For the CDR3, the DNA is TGTGCCAGCAGTTTAACAGGGGTCACTAATGAAAAACTGTTTTTT. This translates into CASSLTGVTNEKLFF.

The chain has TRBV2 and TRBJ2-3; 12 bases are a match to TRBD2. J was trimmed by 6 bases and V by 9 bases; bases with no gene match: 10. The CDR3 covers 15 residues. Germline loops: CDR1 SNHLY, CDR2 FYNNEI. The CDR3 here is CASRLGLAGGDTQYF. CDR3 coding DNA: TGTGCCAGTCGCCTGGGACTAGCGGGCGGCGATACGCAGTATTTT.

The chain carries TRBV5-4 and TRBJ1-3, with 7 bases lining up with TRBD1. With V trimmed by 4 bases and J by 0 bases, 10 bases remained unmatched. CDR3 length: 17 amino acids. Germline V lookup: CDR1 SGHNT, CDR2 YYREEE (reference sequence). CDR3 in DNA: TGTGCCAGCAGCAGGGGACAGTTGGGCTCCTCTGGAAACACCATATATTTT. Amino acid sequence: CASSRGQLGSSGNTIYF.

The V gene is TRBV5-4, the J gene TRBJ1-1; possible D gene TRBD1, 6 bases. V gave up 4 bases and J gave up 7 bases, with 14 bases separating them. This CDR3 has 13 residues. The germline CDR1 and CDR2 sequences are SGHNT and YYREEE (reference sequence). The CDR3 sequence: CASSLDRNGEAFF. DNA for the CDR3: TGTGCCAGCAGCCTCGACAGGAACGGTGAAGCTTTCTTT.

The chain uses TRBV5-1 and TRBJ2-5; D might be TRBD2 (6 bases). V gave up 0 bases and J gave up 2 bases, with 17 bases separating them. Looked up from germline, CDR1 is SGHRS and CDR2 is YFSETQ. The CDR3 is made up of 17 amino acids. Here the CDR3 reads CASSLGVGLAGQETQYF. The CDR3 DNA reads TGCGCCAGCAGCTTGGGTGTTGGGCTGGCGGGACAAGAGACCCAGTACTTC. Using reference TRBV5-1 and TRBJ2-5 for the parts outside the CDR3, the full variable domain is KAGVTQTPRYLIKTRGQQVTLSCSPISGHRSVSWYQQTPGQGLQFLFEYFSETQRNKGNFPGRFSGRQFSNSRSEMNVSTLELGDSALYLCASSLGVGLAGQETQYFGPGTRLLVL.

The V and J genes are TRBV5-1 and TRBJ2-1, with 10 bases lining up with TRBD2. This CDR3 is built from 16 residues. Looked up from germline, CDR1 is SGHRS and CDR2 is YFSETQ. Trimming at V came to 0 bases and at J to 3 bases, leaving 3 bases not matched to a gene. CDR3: CASSLGGLADYNEQFF. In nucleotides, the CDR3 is TGCGCCAGCAGCTTGGGAGGACTAGCGGACTACAATGAGCAGTTCTTC.

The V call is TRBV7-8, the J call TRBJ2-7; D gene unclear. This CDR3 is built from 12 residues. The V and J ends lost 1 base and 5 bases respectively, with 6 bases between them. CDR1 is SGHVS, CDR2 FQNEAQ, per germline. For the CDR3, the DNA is TGTGCCAGCAGCTTAGACTATCACGAGCAGTACTTC. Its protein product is CASSLDYHEQYF.

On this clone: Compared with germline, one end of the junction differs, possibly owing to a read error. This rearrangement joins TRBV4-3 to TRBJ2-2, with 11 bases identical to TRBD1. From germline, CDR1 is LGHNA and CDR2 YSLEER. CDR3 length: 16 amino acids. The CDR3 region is CASSHGQGAKTGELFF. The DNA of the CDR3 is TGCGCCAGCAGCCACGGACAGGGGGCGAAAACCGGGGAGCTGTTTTTT.

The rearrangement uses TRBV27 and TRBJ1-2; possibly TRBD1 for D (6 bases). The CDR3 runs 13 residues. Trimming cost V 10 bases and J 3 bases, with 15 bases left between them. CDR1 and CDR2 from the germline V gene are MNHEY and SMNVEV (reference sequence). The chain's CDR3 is CATGGGADYGYTF. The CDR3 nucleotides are TGTGCCACGGGGGGGGGCGCGGACTATGGCTACACCTTC.

CDR3 nucleotide sequence: TGTGCCAGCAGTGTCGGTAATCAGCCCCAGCATTTT. Its protein product is CASSVGNQPQHF. J is TRBJ1-5 and V is TRBV2; D not certain. The ends were cut back, 4 bases at V and 4 bases at J, with 5 bases in the middle. The germline CDR1 and CDR2 sequences are SNHLY and FYNNEI. The CDR3 loop spans 12 amino acids.

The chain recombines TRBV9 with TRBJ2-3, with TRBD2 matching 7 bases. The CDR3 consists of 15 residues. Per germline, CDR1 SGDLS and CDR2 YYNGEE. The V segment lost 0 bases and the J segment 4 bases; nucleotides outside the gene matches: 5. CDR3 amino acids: CASSVEGLPSDTQYF. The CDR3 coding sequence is TGTGCCAGCAGCGTAGAGGGACTACCATCAGATACGCAGTATTTT.

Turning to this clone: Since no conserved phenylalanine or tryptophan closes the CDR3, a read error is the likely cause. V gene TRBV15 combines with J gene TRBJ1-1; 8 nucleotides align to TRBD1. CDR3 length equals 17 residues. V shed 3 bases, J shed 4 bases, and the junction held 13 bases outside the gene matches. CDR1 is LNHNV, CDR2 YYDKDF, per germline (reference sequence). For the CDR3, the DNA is TGTGCCACCAGCAGGCTCAAACTATTCCAGGGGGCCACTGAAGCTTTCTCT. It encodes CATSRLKLFQGATEAFS.

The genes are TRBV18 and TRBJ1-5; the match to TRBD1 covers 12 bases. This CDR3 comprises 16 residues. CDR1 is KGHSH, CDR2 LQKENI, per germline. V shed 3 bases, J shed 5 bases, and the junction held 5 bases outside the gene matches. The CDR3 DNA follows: TGTGCCAGCTCACCGGGGACAGGGGGCAGGGATCAGCCCCAGCATTTT. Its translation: CASSPGTGGRDQPQHF.

As DNA, the CDR3 is TGTGCCAGCAGCTTCAGCGGGGAGCTGTTTTTT. Amino acid sequence: CASSFSGELFF. The V and J genes are TRBV5-5 and TRBJ2-2; D is uncertain. Trimming removed 2 bases at V and 7 bases at J, with 3 bases between. The length of the CDR3 is 11 residues. Germline-derived CDR1 and CDR2 are SGHKS and YYEKEE (reference sequence).

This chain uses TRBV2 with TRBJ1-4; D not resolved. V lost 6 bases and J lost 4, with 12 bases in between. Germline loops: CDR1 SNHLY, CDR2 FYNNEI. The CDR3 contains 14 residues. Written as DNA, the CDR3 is TGTGCCAGCAGCCTTACGAGGGATAATGAAAAACTGTTTTTT. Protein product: CASSLTRDNEKLFF.

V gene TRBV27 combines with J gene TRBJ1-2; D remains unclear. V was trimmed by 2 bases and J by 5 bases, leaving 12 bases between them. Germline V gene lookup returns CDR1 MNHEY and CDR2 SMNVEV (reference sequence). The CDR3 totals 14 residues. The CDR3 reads CASSLSGSGYGYTF. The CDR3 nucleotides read TGTGCCAGCAGTTTAAGTGGGTCCGGGTATGGCTACACCTTC.

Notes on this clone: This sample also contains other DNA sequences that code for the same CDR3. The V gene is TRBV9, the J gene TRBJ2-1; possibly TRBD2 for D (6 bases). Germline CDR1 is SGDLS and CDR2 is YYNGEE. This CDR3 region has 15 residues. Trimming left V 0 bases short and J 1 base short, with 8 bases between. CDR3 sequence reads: CASSVDGGSYNEQFF. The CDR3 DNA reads TGTGCCAGCAGCGTAGACGGGGGTTCCTACAATGAGCAGTTCTTC.

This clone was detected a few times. The DNA for the CDR3 is TGCGCCAGCAGCCCGACAGGGGGCGAAAATGGCTACACCTTC. Amino acids: CASSPTGGENGYTF. The chain links TRBV5-1 to TRBJ1-2; 10 bases align to TRBD1. The CDR3 has 14 amino acids. The germline gives CDR1 SGHRS, CDR2 YFSETQ. The V gene end was trimmed by 4 bases and the J gene end by 6 bases; junction bases not matched to a gene: 6.

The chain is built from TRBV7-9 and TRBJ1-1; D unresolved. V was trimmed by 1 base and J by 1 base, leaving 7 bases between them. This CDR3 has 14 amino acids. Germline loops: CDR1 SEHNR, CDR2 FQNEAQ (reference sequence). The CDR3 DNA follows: TGTGCCAGCAGCTTAGGCACAGAGAACACTGAAGCTTTCTTT. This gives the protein CASSLGTENTEAFF.

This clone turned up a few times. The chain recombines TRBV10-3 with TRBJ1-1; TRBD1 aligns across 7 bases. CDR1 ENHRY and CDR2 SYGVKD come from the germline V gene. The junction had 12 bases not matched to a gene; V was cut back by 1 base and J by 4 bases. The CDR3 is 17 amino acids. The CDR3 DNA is TGTGCCATCAGTGAGTGGGGGGCCAGGGGGATAGGCACTGAAGCTTTCTTT. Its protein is CAISEWGARGIGTEAFF.

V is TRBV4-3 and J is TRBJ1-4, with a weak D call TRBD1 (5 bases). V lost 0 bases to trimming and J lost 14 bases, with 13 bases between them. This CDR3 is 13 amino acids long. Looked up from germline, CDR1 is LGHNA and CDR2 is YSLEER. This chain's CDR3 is CASSQEVGQGLFF. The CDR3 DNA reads TGCGCCAGCAGCCAAGAAGTTGGACAAGGCCTGTTTTTT.